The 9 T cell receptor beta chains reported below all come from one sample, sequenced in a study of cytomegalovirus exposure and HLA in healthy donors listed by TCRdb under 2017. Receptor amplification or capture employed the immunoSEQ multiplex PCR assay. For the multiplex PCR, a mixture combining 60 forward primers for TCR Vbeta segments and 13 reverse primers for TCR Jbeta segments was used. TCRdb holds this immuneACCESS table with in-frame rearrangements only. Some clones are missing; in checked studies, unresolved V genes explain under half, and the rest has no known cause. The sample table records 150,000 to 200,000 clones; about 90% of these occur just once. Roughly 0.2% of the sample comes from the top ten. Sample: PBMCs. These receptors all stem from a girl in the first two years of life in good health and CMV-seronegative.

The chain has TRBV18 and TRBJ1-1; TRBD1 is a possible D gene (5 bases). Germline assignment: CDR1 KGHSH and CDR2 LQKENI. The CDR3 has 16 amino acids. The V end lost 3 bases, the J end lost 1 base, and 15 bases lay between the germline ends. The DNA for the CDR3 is TGTGCCAGCTCACCGAATACCAGGGCGGCGAACACTGAAGCTTTCTTT. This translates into CASSPNTRAANTEAFF.

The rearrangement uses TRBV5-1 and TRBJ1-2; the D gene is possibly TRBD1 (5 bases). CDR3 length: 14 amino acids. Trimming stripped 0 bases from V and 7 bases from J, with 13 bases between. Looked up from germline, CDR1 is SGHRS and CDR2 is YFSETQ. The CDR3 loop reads CASSLDTGLGGYTF. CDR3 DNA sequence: TGCGCCAGCAGCTTGGATACGGGACTGGGTGGCTACACCTTC.

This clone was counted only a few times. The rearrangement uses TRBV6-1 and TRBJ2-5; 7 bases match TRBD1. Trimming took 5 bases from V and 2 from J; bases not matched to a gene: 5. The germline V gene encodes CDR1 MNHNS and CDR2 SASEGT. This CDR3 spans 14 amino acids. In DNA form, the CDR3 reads TGTGCCAGCAGTAAAGGGGGCAGTCAAGAGACCCAGTACTTC. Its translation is CASSKGGSQETQYF.

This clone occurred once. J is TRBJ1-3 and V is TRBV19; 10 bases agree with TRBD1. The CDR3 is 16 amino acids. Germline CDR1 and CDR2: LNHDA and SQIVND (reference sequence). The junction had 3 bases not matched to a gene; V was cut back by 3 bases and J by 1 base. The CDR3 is CASSIGDRGSGNTIYF. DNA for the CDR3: TGTGCCAGTAGTATTGGGGACAGGGGTTCTGGAAACACCATATATTTT. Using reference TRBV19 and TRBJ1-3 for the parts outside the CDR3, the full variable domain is DGGITQSPKYLFRKEGQNVTLSCEQNLNHDAMYWYRQDPGQGLRLIYYSQIVNDFQKGDIAEGYSVSREKKESFPLTVTSAQKNPTAFYLCASSIGDRGSGNTIYFGEGSWLTVV.

CDR3 loop: CASSRLGGGRVSEQYF. The DNA of the CDR3 is TGTGCCAGCAGCCGCCTCGGGGGTGGGAGGGTCTCCGAGCAGTACTTC. The chain joins TRBV6-6 to TRBJ2-7, with 7 bases identical to TRBD2. There are 16 residues in the CDR3. Germline V gene lookup returns CDR1 MNHNY and CDR2 SVGAGI (reference sequence). V was pared by 6 bases and J by 6 bases, with 17 bases of the junction left unmatched.

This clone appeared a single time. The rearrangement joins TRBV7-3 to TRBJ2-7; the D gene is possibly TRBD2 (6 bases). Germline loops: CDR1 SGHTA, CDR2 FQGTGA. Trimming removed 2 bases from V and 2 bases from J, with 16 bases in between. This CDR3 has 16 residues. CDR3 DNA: TGTGCCAGCAGCTTAGGGTCCGGGGGAGCACCCTACGAGCAGTACTTC. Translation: CASSLGSGGAPYEQYF.

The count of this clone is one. The CDR3 nucleotides read TGTGCCAGCAGTGATGAAAATACAGCTTTTAGCACAGATACGCAGTATTTT. As protein: CASSDENTAFSTDTQYF. The gene calls are TRBV2 and TRBJ2-3; D is undetermined. The germline V gene encodes CDR1 SNHLY and CDR2 FYNNEI. Trimming left V 3 bases short and J 0 bases short, with 16 bases between. The CDR3 totals 17 residues.

CDR3 in DNA: TGTGCCTGGGACAGGGTGGAGACCCAGTACTTC. Protein sequence: CAWDRVETQYF. V gene TRBV2 combines with J gene TRBJ2-5; TRBD1 agrees at 9 bases. From germline, CDR1 is SNHLY and CDR2 FYNNEI. The junction had 3 bases not matched to a gene; V was cut back by 11 bases and J by 5 bases. The CDR3 length is 11 residues.

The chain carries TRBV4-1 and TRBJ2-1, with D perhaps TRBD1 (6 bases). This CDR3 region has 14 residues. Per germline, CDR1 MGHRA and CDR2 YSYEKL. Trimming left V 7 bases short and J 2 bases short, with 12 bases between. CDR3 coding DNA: TGCGCCAGCAATAGGGGGATCACCTACAATGAGCAGTTCTTC. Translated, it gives CASNRGITYNEQFF.